Following are 10 T cell receptor beta chains from one sample sequenced in a study of cytomegalovirus exposure and HLA in healthy donors. The PCR ran on 60 Vbeta and 13 Jbeta primers. Profiled with immunoSEQ multiplex PCR; TCRdb holds only in-frame clones, not every one. The data contain 120,000 to 150,000 clones, 76% of them singletons. Sequenced input: PBMCs. Source of these receptors: a man in his late teens or twenties in good health and CMV-seronegative.

V is TRBV13 and J is TRBJ1-3; weak D call: TRBD1 (5 bases). The V end was cut by 4 bases, the J end by 0 bases, with 16 bases between. This CDR3 is 17 amino acids long. Germline values: CDR1 PRHDT, CDR2 FYEKMQ (reference sequence). CDR3 coding DNA: TGTGCCAGCAGCTATTTGCGCTCAGGGAACTCTGGAAACACCATATATTTT. Translation gives CASSYLRSGNSGNTIYF.

This chain uses TRBV6-1 with TRBJ1-5, with 8 positions matching TRBD1. Looked up from germline, CDR1 is MNHNS and CDR2 is SASEGT. The V and J ends lost 2 bases and 1 base, in that order; junction bases with no gene match: 4. The CDR3 extends over 16 amino acids. CDR3 coding DNA: TGTGCCAGCAGTGAACCAGGGGGCTCAAGCAATCAGCCCCAGCATTTT. Translated, it gives CASSEPGGSSNQPQHF.

This chain uses TRBV11-3 with TRBJ2-5; possibly TRBD1 for D (5 bases). Trimming cost V 4 bases and J 5 bases, with 11 bases left between them. CDR1 is SGHNT and CDR2 is YENEEA in the germline V gene. This CDR3 comprises 13 residues. This chain's CDR3 is CASSSEAGETQYF. The CDR3 DNA follows: TGTGCCAGCAGCTCCGAGGCAGGGGAGACCCAGTACTTC.

V usage is TRBV5-8 and J usage is TRBJ2-2, with 8 bases identical to TRBD1. The germline V gene has CDR1 SGHTS and CDR2 YDEGEE. The length of the CDR3 is 19 residues. Germline trimming cut 2 bases from V and 1 base from J; bases unmatched to any gene: 13. CDR3 coding DNA: TGTGCCAGCAGCTTCAGGAAGTGGGGAACAGGGGGGAACACCGGGGAGCTGTTTTTT. It encodes CASSFRKWGTGGNTGELFF.

The chain uses TRBV25-1 and TRBJ2-5, with 11 bases lining up with TRBD1. The CDR3 covers 16 residues. Germline V gene data show CDR1 as MGHDK and CDR2 as SYGVNS. V dropped 4 bases and J dropped 2; count of bases not matched to a gene: 6. The CDR3 coding sequence is TGTGCCAGCAGTGGCTACCGGGACAGGGGGCAAGAGACCCAGTACTTC. Protein: CASSGYRDRGQETQYF. The full variable domain, with the rest looked up from reference TRBV25-1 and TRBJ2-5, is EADIYQTPRYLVIGTGKKITLECSQTMGHDKMYWYQQDPGMELHLIHYSYGVNSTEKGDLSSESTVSRIRTEHFPLTLESARPSHTSQYLCASSGYRDRGQETQYFGPGTRLLVL.

This clone was counted only a few times. One end of the junction varies from germline; a read error may be responsible. This chain joins TRBV29-1 and TRBJ1-1; 10 nucleotides match TRBD1. The CDR3 consists of 13 residues. CDR1 is SQVTM and CDR2 is ANQGSEA in the germline V gene. CDR3 sequence (DNA): TGCAGCGTCGAAGGGGACAGGGGCACTGAAGCTTTCTTT. Its protein is CSVEGDRGTEAFF. The whole variable domain, filled in from reference TRBV29-1 and TRBJ1-1, reads SAVISQKPSRDICQRGTSLTIQCQVDSQVTMMFWYRQQPGQSLTLIATANQGSEATYESGFVIDKFPISRPNLTFSTLTVSNMSPEDSSIYLCSVEGDRGTEAFFGQGTRLTVV.

This clone was detected only once. The junction does not match germline at one end; this may be a read error. This sequence joins TRBV27 and TRBJ1-5, with 7 bases matching TRBD1. Germline-derived CDR1 and CDR2 are MNHEY and SMNVEV (reference sequence). This CDR3 is built from 16 residues. The CDR3: CAGSNLRGTGNQPQHF. In nucleotides, the CDR3 is TGTGCCGGCAGTAACCTCAGGGGGACTGGCAATCAGCCCCAGCATTTT.

This rearrangement joins TRBV28 to TRBJ2-3; 8 nucleotides align to TRBD2. The V segment lost 5 bases and the J segment 5 bases; nucleotides outside the gene matches: 6. CDR1 and CDR2 from the germline V gene are MDHEN and SYDVKM. CDR3 size: 14 residues. In DNA, the CDR3 is TGTGCCAGCAGTCAAAGACTAGCGCAAGATACGCAGTATTTT. This codes for CASSQRLAQDTQYF.

The V gene is TRBV7-2, the J gene TRBJ2-1, with a weak D call TRBD1 (6 bases). V was shortened by 5 bases and J by 3 bases, with 14 bases between the two germline ends. Germline V CDR1 and CDR2: SGHTA, FQGNSA. This CDR3 has 15 residues. This chain's CDR3 is CASSHAQGSYNEQFF. For the CDR3, the DNA is TGTGCCAGCAGCCACGCGCAGGGGAGCTACAATGAGCAGTTCTTC.

This chain joins TRBV5-6 and TRBJ1-1, with TRBD1 as a possible D gene (5 bases). The germline V and J ends were trimmed by 2 bases and 11 bases, with 16 bases remaining between them. CDR3 length: 13 amino acids. Looked up from germline, CDR1 is SGHDT and CDR2 is YYEEEE. This CDR3 reads CASSFGFAGLAFF. CDR3 in DNA: TGTGCCAGCAGCTTCGGGTTTGCGGGGCTGGCTTTCTTT.